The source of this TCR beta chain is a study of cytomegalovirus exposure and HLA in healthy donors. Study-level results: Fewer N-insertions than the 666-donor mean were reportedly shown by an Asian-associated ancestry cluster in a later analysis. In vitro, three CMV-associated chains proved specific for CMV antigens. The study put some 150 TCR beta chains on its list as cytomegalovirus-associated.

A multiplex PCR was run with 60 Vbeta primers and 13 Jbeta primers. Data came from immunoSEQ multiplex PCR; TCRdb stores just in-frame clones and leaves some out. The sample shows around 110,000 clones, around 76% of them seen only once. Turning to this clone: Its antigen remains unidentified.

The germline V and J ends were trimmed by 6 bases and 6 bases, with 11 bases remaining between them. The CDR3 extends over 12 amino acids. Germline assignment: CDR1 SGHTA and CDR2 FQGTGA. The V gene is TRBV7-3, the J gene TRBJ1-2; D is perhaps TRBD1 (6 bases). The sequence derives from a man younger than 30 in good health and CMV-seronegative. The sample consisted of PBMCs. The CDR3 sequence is CASSFYRDGYTF. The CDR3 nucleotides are TGTGCCAGCAGTTTCTACAGGGATGGCTACACCTTC.